There are a few counts of the clone carrying this T cell receptor beta chain. What it binds is not known. The CDR3 extends over 14 amino acids. The germline V gene encodes CDR1 DFQATT and CDR2 SNEGSKA (reference sequence). V gave up 5 bases and J gave up 9 bases, with 20 bases separating them. TCRdb fed the reads into MiXCR, producing one record per CDR3 protein. Altogether about 770,000 distinct CDR3 sequences are present, 25% to 30% being singletons, with the ten largest covering under 15%. These data belong to a study of T cell repertoires in cytomegalovirus infection. Study details: Selected CMV epitopes included recently identified HLA-C-restricted ones as well as well-studied HLA-B-restricted ones. Matching HLA type and CMV infection were both indicated by public TCR beta signatures.

Study outcomes and limitations: Within the response measured ex vivo, HLA-C-restricted CMV-specific TCR beta clonotypes were dominant.

Specimen: cultured CD8+ T cells from PBMCs, collected from culture after CMV antigen stimulation. The receptor was derived from a human donor in good health (CMV status not recorded). Some clones in this sample may be carry-over from other donors' samples. This chain links TRBV20-1 with TRBJ1-5; D not certain. This CDR3 reads CSAPAWEGQGPQHF. Written as DNA, the CDR3 is TGCAGTGCTCCCGCTTGGGAGGGTCAAGGGCCCCAGCATTTT.